Presented here are 2 T cell receptor beta chains from one specimen sequenced in a study of blood T cell repertoires in COVID-19. Sequencing used immunoSEQ multiplex PCR; TCRdb keeps in-frame clones, though not all of them. Among 350,000 to 400,000 clones listed, 87% were seen once. Sample: PBMCs or T cells enriched from blood (not recorded which). The receptors originated from a man aged 40-49 years in a cohort exposed to, infected with or recovered from COVID-19 (not recorded which).

The chain links TRBV5-1 to TRBJ2-1; 7 positions agree with TRBD2. The trim removed 2 bases at V and 7 bases at J, leaving 6 bases unmatched. CDR3 length equals 14 residues. Germline CDR1 reads SGHRS; CDR2 reads YFSETQ. DNA of the CDR3: TGCGCCAGCAGCTTACGCGGGAGAGGGAATGAGCAGTTCTTC. It translates to CASSLRGRGNEQFF.

The chain links TRBV19 to TRBJ2-7, with a weak D call TRBD2 (5 bases). From germline, CDR1 is LNHDA and CDR2 SQIVND (reference sequence). CDR3 length: 13 residues. V was cut by 5 bases and J by 3 bases, with 11 bases left in between. The CDR3 loop reads CASSQRTYYEQYF. The DNA of the CDR3 is TGTGCCAGTAGTCAACGGACTTACTACGAGCAGTACTTC.